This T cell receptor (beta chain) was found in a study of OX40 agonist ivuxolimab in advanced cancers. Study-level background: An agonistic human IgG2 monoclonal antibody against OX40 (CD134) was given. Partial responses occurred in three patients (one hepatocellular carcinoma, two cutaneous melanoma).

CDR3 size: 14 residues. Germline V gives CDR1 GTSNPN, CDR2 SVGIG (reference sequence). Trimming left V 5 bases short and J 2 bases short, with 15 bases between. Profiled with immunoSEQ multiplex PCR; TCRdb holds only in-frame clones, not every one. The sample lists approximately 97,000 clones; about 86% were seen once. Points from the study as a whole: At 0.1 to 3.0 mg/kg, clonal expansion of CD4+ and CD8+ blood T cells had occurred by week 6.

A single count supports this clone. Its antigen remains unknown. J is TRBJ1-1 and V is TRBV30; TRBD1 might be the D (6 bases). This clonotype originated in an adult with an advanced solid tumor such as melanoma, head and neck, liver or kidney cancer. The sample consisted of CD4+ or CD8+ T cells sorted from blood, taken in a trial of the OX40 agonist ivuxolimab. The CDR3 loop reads CAWGRWTANTEAFF. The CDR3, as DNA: TGTGCCTGGGGCCGATGGACAGCAAACACTGAAGCTTTCTTT.